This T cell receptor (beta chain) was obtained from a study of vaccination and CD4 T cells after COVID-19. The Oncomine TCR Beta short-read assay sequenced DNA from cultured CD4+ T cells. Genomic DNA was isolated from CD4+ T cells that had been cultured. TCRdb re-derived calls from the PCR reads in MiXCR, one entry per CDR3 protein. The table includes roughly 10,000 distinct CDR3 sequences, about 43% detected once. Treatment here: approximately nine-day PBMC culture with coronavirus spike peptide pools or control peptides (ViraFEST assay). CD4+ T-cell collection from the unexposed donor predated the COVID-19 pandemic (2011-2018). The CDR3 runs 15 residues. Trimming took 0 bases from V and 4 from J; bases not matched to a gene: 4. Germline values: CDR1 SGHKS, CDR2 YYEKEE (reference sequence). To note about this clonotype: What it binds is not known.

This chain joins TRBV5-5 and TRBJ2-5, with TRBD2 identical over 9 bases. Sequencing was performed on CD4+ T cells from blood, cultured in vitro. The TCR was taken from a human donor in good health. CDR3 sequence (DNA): TGTGCCAGCAGCTTGGAGGGACTAGCTTTAGAGACCCAGTACTTC. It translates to CASSLEGLALETQYF.